The 11 T cell receptor beta chains given below trace back to one sample, sequenced in a study of T-cell memory formation after mild COVID-19. MiXCR, applied by TCRdb to the 5' RACE reads, yields one record per CDR3 protein. The table has approximately 260,000 distinct CDR3 sequences, around 15% seen once. Sequencing used PBMCs or a T cell subset sorted from them (not recorded which). The receptors derive from a man between 18 and 29 years old who had mild COVID-19 (a few samples of this study predate the infection). Cell type and time point are not known.

This clonotype was recorded at least ten times. The chain joins TRBV7-2 to TRBJ2-3, with D perhaps matching TRBD2 (6 bases). V was pared by 4 bases and J by 2 bases, with 13 bases between. CDR1 is SGHTA, CDR2 FQGNSA, per germline. This CDR3 region has 15 residues. The CDR3 coding sequence is TGTGCCAGCAGCTCCTTAGCGGACTACACAGATACGCAGTATTTT. This encodes CASSSLADYTDTQYF.

This clonotype was detected a few times. The chain has TRBV6-1 and TRBJ2-2; TRBD1 agrees at 8 bases. Germline-derived CDR1 and CDR2 are MNHNS and SASEGT. The length of the CDR3 is 18 residues. V gave up 2 bases and J gave up 4 bases; unmatched junction bases: 12. This CDR3 reads CASSETSGTGIPTGELFF. CDR3 sequence (DNA): TGTGCCAGCAGTGAAACCTCCGGGACAGGAATCCCCACCGGGGAGCTGTTTTTT.

The chain is built from TRBV9 and TRBJ2-5; D ambiguous. Germline loops: CDR1 SGDLS, CDR2 YYNGEE. This CDR3 has 15 amino acids. The V end lost 0 bases, the J end lost 0 bases, and 9 bases lay between the germline ends. CDR3 protein: CASSVEPSDQETQYF. CDR3 DNA sequence: TGTGCCAGCAGCGTAGAGCCCTCAGACCAAGAGACCCAGTACTTC.

This clonotype was observed a few times. This chain links TRBV10-3 with TRBJ1-5; TRBD1 agrees at 11 bases. CDR3 length: 15 amino acids. From germline, CDR1 is ENHRY and CDR2 SYGVKD. With V trimmed by 10 bases and J by 1 base, 6 bases remained unmatched. This CDR3 reads CATGQGAPSNQPQHF. The CDR3 DNA follows: TGTGCCACCGGACAGGGGGCGCCGAGCAATCAGCCCCAGCATTTT.

This clonotype was detected only a few times. V and J are TRBV4-3 and TRBJ2-5; 10 nucleotides align to TRBD1. The germline V gene encodes CDR1 LGHNA and CDR2 YSLEER. CDR3 length: 16 residues. V shed 4 bases and J 4 bases; nucleotides not matched to a gene: 9. CDR3 sequence (DNA): TGCGCCAGCAGCCTGGAGACAGGGGGCCTTGTAGAGACCCAGTACTTC. Its translation is CASSLETGGLVETQYF.

This clonotype was seen many times. The rearrangement links TRBV7-9 to TRBJ2-1; 10 bases are a match to TRBD2. Germline assignment: CDR1 SEHNR and CDR2 FQNEAQ (reference sequence). This CDR3 region has 16 residues. J gave up 3 bases and V 3 bases, and 5 bases lay outside the gene matches. The CDR3 protein is CASSLGLAINYNEQFF. The CDR3 DNA follows: TGTGCCAGCAGCTTGGGACTAGCGATCAACTACAATGAGCAGTTCTTC.

This clonotype showed up just a few times. The J gene is TRBJ2-5, the V gene TRBV12-5; D may be TRBD1 (6 bases). Between the trimmed V and J ends, which lost 8 bases and 1 base, there was a span of 11 bases. Per germline, CDR1 LGHNT and CDR2 FRNRAP. The CDR3 runs 13 residues. CDR3 nucleotide sequence: TGTGCTAGTAAAACAGGGCTCCAAGAGACCCAGTACTTC. Protein sequence: CASKTGLQETQYF.

This clonotype was detected only a few times. The chain joins TRBV7-2 to TRBJ2-7; D is unresolved. V lost 2 bases to trimming and J lost 5 bases, with 13 bases between them. The CDR3 is made up of 14 amino acids. Per germline, CDR1 SGHTA and CDR2 FQGNSA. This CDR3 is CASSLFAAANEQYV. CDR3 DNA sequence: TGTGCCAGCAGCTTATTCGCCGCTGCCAACGAGCAGTACGTC.

This clonotype was detected only once. This chain uses TRBV6-2 or TRBV6-3 with TRBJ2-7, with 8 bases aligning to TRBD2. J gave up 7 bases and V 8 bases, and 16 bases lay outside the gene matches. The CDR3 is 15 residues long. Germline V gene sequence: CDR1 MNHEY, CDR2 SVGEGT. The chain's CDR3 is CASSFLGGGQGEQYV. The DNA of the CDR3 is TGTGCCAGCTCGTTCCTCGGCGGGGGGCAGGGAGAGCAGTACGTC.

The table lists this clonotype with a count of one. The chain is built from TRBV7-9 and TRBJ2-7, with 12 bases lining up with TRBD2. The germline V gene encodes CDR1 SEHNR and CDR2 FQNEAQ (reference sequence). The CDR3 is 15 residues long. V was clipped by 2 bases and J by 4 bases; unmatched bases: 3. CDR3 sequence: CASSLRTSGEYEQYF. CDR3 DNA: TGTGCCAGCAGCTTACGGACTAGCGGGGAGTACGAGCAGTACTTC.

V gene TRBV6-5 combines with J gene TRBJ2-3; maybe TRBD1 (5 bases). CDR1 is MNHEY and CDR2 is SVGAGI in the germline V gene. The CDR3 has 15 residues. The V end was cut by 7 bases, the J end by 1 base, with 15 bases between. The CDR3 here is CASIRGWGGTDTQYF. CDR3 in DNA: TGTGCCAGCATAAGAGGTTGGGGCGGCACAGATACGCAGTATTTT.